Here is one T cell receptor beta chain with its context. This record belongs to a study of radiation and T cells in renal cell carcinoma. Overall study: Nephrectomy followed 15 Gy stereotactic body radiation by 4 weeks.

Clones were read by immunoSEQ multiplex PCR, and TCRdb kept only the in-frame ones, dropping some. The sample carries around 120,000 clones, 81% recorded once. V was clipped by 10 bases and J by 7 bases, with 17 bases between them. The V gene's germline CDR1 is MDHEN and CDR2 SYDVKM. The CDR3 length is 12 residues. Time point denoted: blood 2 weeks post-SBRT. Treatment given: 15 Gy SBRT to primary tumor, nephrectomy 4 weeks later. This sequence joins TRBV28 and TRBJ2-7, with D hard to call. The starting material was blood, obtained from a patient whose treatment included radiotherapy and nephrectomy. The TCR sequence derives from a woman between 55 and 75 years old with renal cell carcinoma. In DNA form, the CDR3 reads TGTGCCACCAAGGAACCGGGCTGGGAGCAGTACTTC. Protein product: CATKEPGWEQYF. The variable domain in full, with the rest retrieved from reference TRBV28 and TRBJ2-7, is DVKVTQSSRYLVKRTGEKVFLECVQDMDHENMFWYRQDPGLGLRLIYFSYDVKMKEKGDIPEGYSVSREKKERFSLILESASTNQTSMYLCATKEPGWEQYFGPGTRLTVT.